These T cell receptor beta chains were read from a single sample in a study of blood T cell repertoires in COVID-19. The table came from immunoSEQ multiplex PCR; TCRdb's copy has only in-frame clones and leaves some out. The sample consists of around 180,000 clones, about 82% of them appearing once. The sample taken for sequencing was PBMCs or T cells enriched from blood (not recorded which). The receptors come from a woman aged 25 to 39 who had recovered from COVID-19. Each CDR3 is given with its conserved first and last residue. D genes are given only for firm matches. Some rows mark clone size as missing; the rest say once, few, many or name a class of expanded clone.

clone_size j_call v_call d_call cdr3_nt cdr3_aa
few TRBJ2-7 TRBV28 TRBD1 TGTGCCAGCAGGGACAGGGTAGCCTACGAGCAGTACTTC CASRDRVAYEQYF
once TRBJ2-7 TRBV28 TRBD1 TGTGCCAGCAGTTCCATGACAGGGATCCCCTACGAGCAGTACTTC CASSSMTGIPYEQYF
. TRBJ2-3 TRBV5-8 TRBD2 TGTGCCAGCAGCCTGGGACTACCGACAGATACGCAGTATTTT CASSLGLPTDTQYF
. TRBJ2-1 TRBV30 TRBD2 TGTGCCTGGAGTAGGGGACTAGCGGGTAATGAGCAGTTCTTC CAWSRGLAGNEQFF
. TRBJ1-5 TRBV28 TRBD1 TGTGCCAGCAGTCAGGACAGGGGCTTGAGTCAGCCCCAGCATTTT CASSQDRGLSQPQHF
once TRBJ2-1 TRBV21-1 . TGTGCCATCTACCCATCTAGCGGGAGGACTAATGAGCAGTTCTTC CAIYPSSGRTNEQFF
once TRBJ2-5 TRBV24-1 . TGTGCCACCAGTGACCCAGGGTTCCAAGAGACCCAGTACTTC CATSDPGFQETQYF
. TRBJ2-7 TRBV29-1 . TGCAGCGTTGAAGGCAGCAACCGGGACACCCCCTACGAGCAGTACTTC CSVEGSNRDTPYEQYF
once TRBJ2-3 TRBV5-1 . TGCGCCAGCAGCTTGCGCGGGGGCACAGATACGCAGTATTTT CASSLRGGTDTQYF
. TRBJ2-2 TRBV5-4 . TGTGCCAGCAGCTTAGAAGGAGGGACCGGGGAGCTGTTTTTT CASSLEGGTGELFF
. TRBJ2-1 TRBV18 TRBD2 TGTGCCAGCTCACCAAGATTCCGGTGGACTAGCGGGATTTACTACAATGAGCAGTTCTTC CASSPRFRWTSGIYYNEQFF
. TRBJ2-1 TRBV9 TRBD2 TGTGCCAGCAGCGTAGATAGCGGGAGTTACAATGAGCAGTTCTTC CASSVDSGSYNEQFF